The 8 T cell receptor beta chains below all came from one sample that was sequenced in a study of cytomegalovirus exposure and HLA in healthy donors. The PCR made use of 60 Vbeta and 13 Jbeta primers. The assay was immunoSEQ multiplex PCR, and TCRdb's table has in-frame clones only and misses some. Here the sample spans more than 100,000 clones, around 80% being singletons. The sequencing input was PBMCs. The receptors were sampled from a woman aged 40 to 50 in good health and CMV-seropositive.

This chain joins TRBV2 and TRBJ1-2; 12 positions agree with TRBD1. V trimming: 6 bases; J trimming: 6 bases; junction bases outside the gene matches: 2. The CDR3 extends over 13 amino acids. Germline V gene data show CDR1 as SNHLY and CDR2 as FYNNEI. The CDR3 sequence: CASRGTGGDGYTF. The DNA for the CDR3 is TGTGCCAGCAGGGGGACAGGGGGCGATGGCTACACCTTC.

CDR3 nucleotides: TGCAGCGCCCGACAGGGCGGGAACACTGAAGCTTTCTTT. Its protein product is CSARQGGNTEAFF. The chain recombines TRBV29-1 with TRBJ1-1, with 7 bases aligning to TRBD1. The CDR3 is made up of 13 amino acids. Germline assignment: CDR1 SQVTM and CDR2 ANQGSEA. V shed 7 bases and J 1 base; nucleotides not matched to a gene: 6. The full variable domain, with the rest looked up from reference TRBV29-1 and TRBJ1-1, is SAVISQKPSRDICQRGTSLTIQCQVDSQVTMMFWYRQQPGQSLTLIATANQGSEATYESGFVIDKFPISRPNLTFSTLTVSNMSPEDSSIYLCSARQGGNTEAFFGQGTRLTVV.

The genes are TRBV7-2 and TRBJ1-1; 10 nucleotides align to TRBD1. CDR3 length: 14 residues. The V gene end was trimmed by 4 bases and the J gene end by 4 bases; junction bases not matched to a gene: 3. Germline values: CDR1 SGHTA, CDR2 FQGNSA. The CDR3 here is CASSWGQGTTEAFF. In nucleotides, the CDR3 is TGTGCCAGCAGCTGGGGACAGGGGACCACTGAAGCTTTCTTT. Variable domain in full (rest from reference TRBV7-2 and TRBJ1-1): GAGVSQSPSNKVTEKGKDVELRCDPISGHTALYWYRQSLGQGLEFLIYFQGNSAPDKSGLPSDRFSAERTGGSVSTLTIQRTQQEDSAVYLCASSWGQGTTEAFFGQGTRLTVV.

The rearrangement joins TRBV7-9 to TRBJ1-1; no clear D. V dropped 8 bases and J dropped 2 bases, with 3 bases sitting between them. Per the germline V gene, CDR1 is SEHNR and CDR2 is FQNEAQ (reference sequence). This CDR3 region has 10 residues. The CDR3 DNA reads TGTGCCAGCTATAACACTGAAGCTTTCTTT. As protein: CASYNTEAFF. Complete variable domain (other parts from reference TRBV7-9 and TRBJ1-1): DTGVSQNPRHKITKRGQNVTFRCDPISEHNRLYWYRQTLGQGPEFLTYFQNEAQLEKSRLLSDRFSAERPKGSFSTLEIQRTEQGDSAMYLCASYNTEAFFGQGTRLTVV.

The CDR3 nucleotides are TGTGCCAGCAGAGGGGCGACCCTCCACTTT. Translated: CASRGATLHF. The J gene is TRBJ1-6, the V gene TRBV6-5; D might be TRBD1 (5 bases). Germline assignment: CDR1 MNHEY and CDR2 SVGAGI. This CDR3 has 10 residues. The V and J ends lost 6 bases and 14 bases respectively, with 8 bases between them.

This rearrangement joins TRBV7-2 to TRBJ1-2, with a weak D call TRBD1 (5 bases). CDR1 is SGHTA, CDR2 FQGNSA, per germline. Between the trimmed V and J ends, which lost 2 bases and 6 bases, there was a span of 13 bases. The CDR3 length is 14 residues. CDR3 in DNA: TGTGCCAGCAGCTTAATCTGGGGGGGGGATGGCTACACCTTC. Residues: CASSLIWGGDGYTF.

This clone showed up just a few times. The V gene is TRBV18, the J gene TRBJ1-3, with 7 bases lining up with TRBD1. V lost 6 bases, J lost 2 bases, and 4 bases stayed unmatched. Germline-derived CDR1 and CDR2 are KGHSH and LQKENI. CDR3 length: 14 amino acids. The CDR3 sequence is CASSPDRAGNTIYF. CDR3 coding DNA: TGTGCCAGCTCCCCCGACAGGGCTGGAAACACCATATATTTT.

The rearrangement links TRBV29-1 to TRBJ1-3; perhaps TRBD1 as D (6 bases). Looked up from germline, CDR1 is SQVTM and CDR2 is ANQGSEA. This CDR3 region has 14 residues. Between the trimmed V and J ends, which lost 3 bases and 0 bases, there was a span of 9 bases. The CDR3 here is CSVDLTGSGNTIYF. CDR3 DNA sequence: TGCAGCGTTGACCTGACAGGCTCTGGAAACACCATATATTTT.